The rows below give T cell receptor beta chains drawn from one sample of a study of control samples from healthy donors and cancer patients. Profiling relied on immunoSEQ multiplex PCR, and the TCRdb table lists in-frame clones only, not all of them. The repertoire has 150,000 to 200,000 clones, approximately 86% of them found once; the top ten carry 1.7%. The material sequenced was blood. These receptors were obtained from a man in his late teens or twenties in good health. Both conserved end residues are part of each CDR3. D genes are given only for firm matches. Where a row states a size, it is once, few, many or the class of an expanded clone; other rows omit it.

CDR3 length: 14
V gene: TRBV9
J gene: TRBJ2-7
D gene: .
clone size: .
CDR3 protein: CASSLDIGARVQYF
CDR3 DNA: TGTGCCAGCAGCCTGGACATCGGGGCGCGGGTGCAGTACTTC

CDR3 length: 13
V gene: TRBV12-5
J gene: TRBJ1-1
D gene: .
clone size: .
CDR3 protein: CASARGGNTEAFF
CDR3 DNA: TGTGCTAGTGCCCGGGGGGGGAACACTGAAGCTTTCTTT

CDR3 length: 13
V gene: TRBV11-1
J gene: TRBJ2-1
D gene: .
clone size: .
CDR3 protein: CASSPGLGVEQFF
CDR3 DNA: TGTGCCAGCAGCCCCGGGCTCGGGGTTGAGCAGTTCTTC

CDR3 length: 17
V gene: TRBV6-1
J gene: TRBJ1-6
D gene: .
clone size: .
CDR3 protein: CASSERGRSSYNSPLHF
CDR3 DNA: TGTGCCAGCAGTGAGAGGGGCAGGAGCTCCTATAATTCACCCCTCCACTTT

CDR3 length: 16
V gene: TRBV5-1
J gene: TRBJ1-6
D gene: TRBD1
clone size: .
CDR3 protein: CASSFSPPGQNSPLHF
CDR3 DNA: TGCGCCAGCAGCTTTTCCCCCCCGGGACAGAATTCACCCCTCCACTTT

CDR3 length: 11
V gene: TRBV11-2
J gene: TRBJ2-7
D gene: .
clone size: .
CDR3 protein: CASSRVYEQYF
CDR3 DNA: TGTGCCAGCAGCAGGGTCTACGAGCAGTACTTC

CDR3 length: 15
V gene: TRBV27
J gene: TRBJ2-1
D gene: .
clone size: .
CDR3 protein: CASSLSGAPYNEQFF
CDR3 DNA: TGTGCCAGCAGTTTGTCAGGAGCCCCCTACAATGAGCAGTTCTTC

CDR3 length: 15
V gene: TRBV19
J gene: TRBJ2-1
D gene: .
clone size: .
CDR3 protein: CASRVGSVPYNEQFF
CDR3 DNA: TGTGCCAGTAGGGTGGGGTCGGTACCATACAATGAGCAGTTCTTC

CDR3 length: 13
V gene: TRBV19
J gene: TRBJ1-1
D gene: .
clone size: .
CDR3 protein: CASSLNGGAEAFF
CDR3 DNA: TGTGCCAGTAGTTTGAATGGGGGCGCTGAAGCTTTCTTT

CDR3 length: 15
V gene: TRBV5-1
J gene: TRBJ1-2
D gene: TRBD1
clone size: .
CDR3 protein: CASSLGGQSNYGYTF
CDR3 DNA: TGCGCCAGCAGCTTGGGGGGACAGTCGAACTATGGCTACACCTTC

CDR3 length: 12
V gene: TRBV18
J gene: TRBJ1-5
D gene: .
clone size: .
CDR3 protein: CASSPTNQPQHF
CDR3 DNA: TGTGCCAGCTCACCAACGAATCAGCCCCAGCATTTT

CDR3 length: 15
V gene: TRBV6-1
J gene: TRBJ2-7
D gene: TRBD2
clone size: medium-sized
CDR3 protein: CASSEEAGGTYEQYF
CDR3 DNA: TGTGCCAGCAGTGAAGAGGCGGGGGGCACCTACGAGCAGTACTTC

CDR3 length: 17
V gene: TRBV4-3
J gene: TRBJ2-1
D gene: TRBD2
clone size: .
CDR3 protein: CASSLGTSGGPDNEQFF
CDR3 DNA: TGCGCCAGCAGCCTGGGGACTAGCGGGGGTCCCGACAATGAGCAGTTCTTC

CDR3 length: 13
V gene: TRBV28
J gene: TRBJ1-3
D gene: .
clone size: .
CDR3 protein: CASSLTVGNTIYF
CDR3 DNA: TGTGCCAGCAGTTTAACTGTCGGAAACACCATATATTTT

CDR3 length: 14
V gene: TRBV15
J gene: TRBJ1-3
D gene: .
clone size: once
CDR3 protein: CATSRDAGANTIYF
CDR3 DNA: TGTGCCACCAGCAGAGATGCAGGGGCAAACACCATATATTTT

CDR3 length: 14
V gene: TRBV29-1
J gene: TRBJ2-4
D gene: TRBD2
clone size: .
CDR3 protein: CSVPGTSVIWIQYF
CDR3 DNA: TGCAGCGTTCCCGGGACTAGCGTAATATGGATTCAGTACTTC

CDR3 length: 11
V gene: TRBV5-1
J gene: TRBJ2-3
D gene: .
clone size: .
CDR3 protein: CASRSVDTQYF
CDR3 DNA: TGCGCCAGCAGGAGTGTAGATACGCAGTATTTT

CDR3 length: 13
V gene: TRBV7-2
J gene: TRBJ1-1
D gene: .
clone size: .
CDR3 protein: CASSLRGATEAFF
CDR3 DNA: TGTGCCAGCAGCTTAAGGGGGGCCACTGAAGCTTTCTTT

CDR3 length: 12
V gene: TRBV30
J gene: TRBJ1-1
D gene: .
clone size: .
CDR3 protein: CAWGQWGTEAFF
CDR3 DNA: TGTGCCTGGGGTCAATGGGGAACTGAAGCTTTCTTT

CDR3 length: 13
V gene: TRBV6-5
J gene: TRBJ1-2
D gene: TRBD1
clone size: .
CDR3 protein: CASRLQGAMGYTF
CDR3 DNA: TGTGCCAGCAGGCTACAGGGGGCGATGGGCTACACCTTC

CDR3 length: 17
V gene: TRBV27
J gene: TRBJ2-2
D gene: TRBD2
clone size: .
CDR3 protein: CASSWASGGLNTGELFF
CDR3 DNA: TGTGCCAGCAGTTGGGCTAGCGGGGGTCTGAACACCGGGGAGCTGTTTTTT

CDR3 length: 16
V gene: TRBV5-6
J gene: TRBJ2-3
D gene: .
clone size: .
CDR3 protein: CASSSIWSWGTDTQYF
CDR3 DNA: TGTGCCAGCAGCTCCATTTGGAGCTGGGGCACAGATACGCAGTATTTT

CDR3 length: 14
V gene: TRBV29-1
J gene: TRBJ2-2
D gene: .
clone size: .
CDR3 protein: CSPHGGANTGELFF
CDR3 DNA: TGCAGCCCCCACGGCGGGGCGAACACCGGGGAGCTGTTTTTT

CDR3 length: 18
V gene: TRBV2
J gene: TRBJ2-1
D gene: .
clone size: .
CDR3 protein: CASSVSRTGGTSYNEQFF
CDR3 DNA: TGTGCCAGCAGTGTTAGTAGGACCGGGGGAACCTCCTACAATGAGCAGTTCTTC

CDR3 length: 14
V gene: TRBV5-1
J gene: TRBJ2-7
D gene: .
clone size: .
CDR3 protein: CASALYTAAYEQYF
CDR3 DNA: TGCGCCAGCGCACTCTACACCGCGGCCTACGAGCAGTACTTC

CDR3 length: 13
V gene: TRBV3-1/TRBV3-2
J gene: TRBJ1-1
D gene: .
clone size: .
CDR3 protein: CASSQEGSAEAFF
CDR3 DNA: TGTGCCAGCAGCCAAGAGGGGTCGGCTGAAGCTTTCTTT

CDR3 length: 13
V gene: TRBV19
J gene: TRBJ1-2
D gene: .
clone size: .
CDR3 protein: CASSDPQQRGYTF
CDR3 DNA: TGTGCCAGTAGCGATCCCCAACAGCGGGGCTACACCTTC

CDR3 length: 13
V gene: TRBV29-1
J gene: TRBJ2-1
D gene: .
clone size: .
CDR3 protein: CSLYGTGDNEQFF
CDR3 DNA: TGCAGTCTATACGGTACCGGGGACAATGAGCAGTTCTTC

CDR3 length: 17
V gene: TRBV5-1
J gene: TRBJ1-6
D gene: TRBD1
clone size: .
CDR3 protein: CASSPGQGGLYNSPLHF
CDR3 DNA: TGCGCCAGCAGCCCCGGACAGGGAGGTCTCTATAATTCACCCCTCCACTTT